The 19 T cell receptor beta chains presented below share a single source sample, sequenced in a study of T cell changes during pregnancy in multiple sclerosis. Assay: immunoSEQ multiplex PCR; the TCRdb copy retains only in-frame clones and omits some. The repertoire holds under 50,000 clones, with around 91% as singletons. This material consisted of CD4+ T cells from peripheral blood mononuclear cells, taken in the second trimester of pregnancy. The receptors derive from a female donor in good health, enrolled as a control in a pregnancy study.

The chain is built from TRBV4-1 and TRBJ2-7, with 8 bases that match TRBD1. The CDR3 totals 15 residues. Germline values: CDR1 MGHRA, CDR2 YSYEKL. The junction had 5 bases not matched to a gene; V was cut back by 1 base and J by 3 bases. This chain's CDR3 is CASSQAGTGHYEQYF. Written as DNA, the CDR3 is TGCGCCAGCAGCCAAGCCGGGACAGGACACTACGAGCAGTACTTC.

This rearrangement joins TRBV2 to TRBJ1-5; 9 bases fit TRBD1. The V gene end was trimmed by 5 bases and the J gene end by 6 bases; junction bases not matched to a gene: 5. Germline V CDR1 and CDR2: SNHLY, FYNNEI. The CDR3 is 14 residues long. The CDR3: CASSKDRGGQPQHF. The CDR3, as DNA: TGTGCCAGCAGTAAGGACAGGGGAGGTCAGCCCCAGCATTTT.

The chain is built from TRBV6-5 and TRBJ2-7, with a weak D call TRBD2 (7 bases). The CDR3 has 14 amino acids. The germline V and J ends were trimmed by 7 bases and 2 bases, with 15 bases remaining between them. Germline lookup yields CDR1 MNHEY and CDR2 SVGAGI. The CDR3 protein is CASTRGGATYEQYF. In DNA, the CDR3 is TGTGCCAGCACCCGTGGGGGGGCAACCTACGAGCAGTACTTC.

The chain combines TRBV6-5 with TRBJ1-2; 9 bases agree with TRBD1. The V segment lost 6 bases and the J segment 2 bases; nucleotides outside the gene matches: 7. The CDR3 totals 15 residues. Germline values: CDR1 MNHEY, CDR2 SVGAGI. The CDR3 DNA sequence: TGTGCCAGCAGATTACAGGGGGCGCTAAACTATGGCTACACCTTC. Translated: CASRLQGALNYGYTF.

The chain has TRBV7-9 and TRBJ1-2; D possibly corresponds to TRBD1 (5 bases). Trimming took off 1 base at V and 7 bases at J, with 16 bases between the two ends. This CDR3 spans 15 amino acids. CDR1 is SEHNR, CDR2 FQNEAQ, per germline (reference sequence). The CDR3 nucleotides read TGTGCCAGCAGCTTAGGCACAGGAGGGGTCGGTGGCTACACCTTC. Translated, it gives CASSLGTGGVGGYTF.

CDR3 DNA: TGTGCCAGCAGGGGACAGGGGACCCACGAGCAGTACTTC. Its protein is CASRGQGTHEQYF. V gene TRBV25-1 combines with J gene TRBJ2-7; the match to TRBD1 covers 10 bases. V shed 6 bases and J 5 bases; nucleotides not matched to a gene: 4. The CDR3 totals 13 residues. Germline-derived CDR1 and CDR2 are MGHDK and SYGVNS.

The chain is built from TRBV7-9 and TRBJ2-3; D remains unclear. CDR1 is SEHNR and CDR2 is FQNEAQ in the germline V gene (reference sequence). V was clipped by 3 bases and J by 4 bases, with 8 bases between them. The CDR3 consists of 13 residues. The DNA for the CDR3 is TGTGCCAGCAGCTTTACTTCCCCAGATACGCAGTATTTT. Translation: CASSFTSPDTQYF.

The chain carries TRBV21-1 and TRBJ2-3; TRBD1 is the table's D call, not checked against the DNA. TRBV21-1 is deemed a pseudogene. The CDR3 is 18 residues long. CDR3: CASSKAKFWATSTDTQYF. DNA of the CDR3: TGTGCCAGCAGCAAAGCTAAGTTCTGGGCCACTAGCACAGATACGCAGTATTTT.

The rearrangement joins TRBV11-1 to TRBJ1-1, with D perhaps matching TRBD1 (5 bases). CDR1 is SGHAT, CDR2 FQDESV, per germline (reference sequence). The CDR3 totals 13 residues. Deletions cut 1 base from V and 5 bases from J, with 8 bases between. The CDR3 coding sequence is TGTGCCAGCAGCTTAGAGGAGGGGACTGAAGCTTTCTTT. Its translation: CASSLEEGTEAFF.

The chain carries TRBV7-6 and TRBJ2-1; 7 positions match TRBD1. The germline V gene has CDR1 SGHVS and CDR2 FNYEAQ. This CDR3 has 13 residues. J lost 4 bases, V lost 4 bases, and 1 base had no gene match. The CDR3 sequence: CASSSGQYNEQFF. The CDR3 DNA reads TGTGCCAGCAGCTCGGGACAGTACAATGAGCAGTTCTTC.

The chain is built from TRBV29-1 and TRBJ2-5; possibly TRBD2 for D (5 bases). V dropped 6 bases and J dropped 5 bases, with 10 bases sitting between them. The CDR3 spans 11 residues. Germline V gives CDR1 SQVTM, CDR2 ANQGSEA. The CDR3 DNA sequence: TGCAGCGTATCGGGGTTGGAGACCCAGTACTTC. Its protein product is CSVSGLETQYF.

The V and J genes are TRBV11-2 and TRBJ2-1; D gene ambiguous. Germline lookup yields CDR1 SGHAT and CDR2 FQNNGV. The CDR3 covers 12 residues. V lost 4 bases, J lost 6 bases, and 7 bases lay in between. CDR3 region: CASSWASNEQFF. CDR3 coding DNA: TGTGCCAGCAGCTGGGCCTCCAATGAGCAGTTCTTC.

The genes are TRBV4-3 and TRBJ1-6; D gene unclear. V gave up 6 bases and J gave up 9 bases, with 21 bases separating them. CDR1 is LGHNA, CDR2 YSLEER, per germline. CDR3 length equals 16 residues. The CDR3, as DNA: TGCGCCAGCAGAGGGAGGGCAGTTAATCGCAGTTCACCCCTCCACTTT. Translated, it gives CASRGRAVNRSSPLHF.

The CDR3 nucleotides are TGTGCCAGCAGCCAATACACCGGGGAGCTGTTTTTT. As protein: CASSQYTGELFF. This rearrangement joins TRBV5-6 to TRBJ2-2; no definite D call. Germline CDR1 SGHDT, CDR2 YYEEEE. The CDR3 totals 12 residues. V was clipped by 4 bases and J by 3 bases, with 4 bases between them.

The rearrangement links TRBV4-2 to TRBJ2-6; 9 nucleotides align to TRBD1. The CDR3 runs to 16 residues. Germline V gene lookup returns CDR1 LGHNA and CDR2 YNFKEQ. Trimming removed 2 bases from V and 6 bases from J; junction bases left unmatched: 5. Written as DNA, the CDR3 is TGTGCCAGCAGCCAATCCGGACAGGGGCTGGCCAACGTCCTGACTTTC. Translating it yields CASSQSGQGLANVLTF.

The chain carries TRBV10-1 and TRBJ2-2, with a weak D call TRBD1 (5 bases). Germline V gives CDR1 WNHNN, CDR2 SYGVQD (reference sequence). Trimming took 7 bases from V and 0 from J, leaving 12 bases between them. This CDR3 region has 15 residues. The CDR3 bases are TGCGCCAGCAATGTGAGGACACCGAACACCGGGGAGCTGTTTTTT. Translated: CASNVRTPNTGELFF.

This chain connects TRBV7-2 to TRBJ1-6; D gene ambiguous. CDR3 size: 14 residues. The V and J ends lost 5 bases and 6 bases respectively, with 11 bases between them. The V gene's germline CDR1 is SGHTA and CDR2 FQGNSA. DNA of the CDR3: TGTGCCAGCAGCGCGGAACCGGGTAATTCACCCCTCCACTTT. It yields the protein CASSAEPGNSPLHF.

In DNA, the CDR3 is TGTGCCAGTAGTAGGCAGACTAATCAGCCCCAGCATTTT. Protein product: CASSRQTNQPQHF. The chain couples TRBV19 to TRBJ1-5; D unclear. CDR3 length: 13 amino acids. Germline CDR1 LNHDA, CDR2 SQIVND (reference sequence). V was cut by 4 bases and J by 4 bases, with 8 bases left in between.

The chain couples TRBV6-6 to TRBJ2-1; 7 nucleotides match TRBD1. The V segment lost 0 bases and the J segment 10 bases; nucleotides outside the gene matches: 12. Germline V gene sequence: CDR1 MNHNY, CDR2 SVGAGI (reference sequence). There are 16 residues in the CDR3. CDR3 region: CASSYSSGGVLGEQFF. CDR3 coding DNA: TGTGCCAGCAGTTACTCGTCAGGGGGAGTTTTAGGCGAGCAGTTCTTC.